A selection of T cell receptor beta chains follows, all from one sample in a study of blood T cell repertoires in COVID-19. Using immunoSEQ multiplex PCR, the repertoire was profiled, and TCRdb retains in-frame clones only, with some absent. The repertoire includes approximately 300,000 clones, roughly nine tenths of them detected once, and roughly 2.6% sits in the top ten. The specimen was PBMCs or T cells enriched from blood (not recorded which). Every receptor here comes from a man between 60 and 75 years old who had recovered from COVID-19. CDR3s include the opening cysteine and the closing phenylalanine or tryptophan. A D gene is named only where the DNA matches it firmly. Rows give clone size only sometimes, using once, few, many, or a class for an expanded clone.

clone_size j_call d_call v_call cdr3_aa cdr3_nt
. TRBJ2-1 TRBD2 TRBV4-1 CASSQGRGGGNPYNEQFF TGCGCCAGCAGCCAAGGGAGAGGCGGGGGAAACCCCTACAATGAGCAGTTCTTC
. TRBJ2-7 . TRBV4-1 CASSQGTPPYEQYF TGCGCCAGCAGCCAAGGGACACCCCCCTACGAGCAGTACTTC
. TRBJ1-1 . TRBV12-3/TRBV12-4 CASGFGEEAFF TGTGCCAGCGGATTTGGGGAGGAAGCTTTCTTT
few TRBJ2-7 . TRBV5-1 CASSLADNSYEQYF TGCGCCAGCAGCTTGGCTGACAACTCCTACGAGCAGTACTTC
. TRBJ2-7 . TRBV9 CASSAQLWTVNEQYF TGTGCCAGCAGCGCTCAACTATGGACAGTCAACGAGCAGTACTTC
. TRBJ1-1 TRBD1 TRBV7-2 CASSLTGGVNTEAFF TGTGCCAGCAGCTTAACAGGGGGGGTTAACACTGAAGCTTTCTTT
. TRBJ2-7 TRBD1 TRBV30 CAWSVLAGQGSYF TGTGCCTGGAGTGTTCTGGCCGGACAGGGCTCGTACTTC
. TRBJ2-7 . TRBV3-1/TRBV3-2 CASSRSGPYEQYF TGTGCCAGCAGCCGAAGCGGGCCCTACGAGCAGTACTTC
. TRBJ1-4 TRBD1 TRBV23-1 CASSQFSWDRGRLDEKLFF TGCGCCAGCAGTCAATTCTCCTGGGACAGGGGGCGTCTGGATGAAAAACTGTTTTTT
. TRBJ2-2 TRBD1 TRBV28 CASSLNRGSAGELFF TGTGCCAGCAGTTTAAACAGGGGGTCCGCCGGGGAGCTGTTTTTT
. TRBJ2-3 TRBD2 TRBV18 CASSPPSRLAGVDTQYF TGTGCCAGCTCACCACCGTCTAGACTAGCGGGGGTAGATACGCAGTATTTT
. TRBJ1-5 . TRBV4-1 CASSQDGRGLASSQHF TGCGCCAGCAGCCAAGATGGGCGGGGCTTGGCGTCCTCCCAGCATTTT
once TRBJ2-7 TRBD1 TRBV7-8 CASSASGTGDEQYF TGTGCCAGCAGCGCTTCCGGGACAGGGGACGAGCAGTACTTC
once TRBJ1-6 TRBD1 TRBV5-4 CASSLGQGTLHF TGTGCCAGCAGCTTAGGACAGGGTACCCTCCACTTT
few TRBJ2-5 TRBD1 TRBV2 CASSPIGTGFETQYF TGTGCCAGCAGTCCCATAGGGACAGGGTTTGAGACCCAGTACTTC
. TRBJ1-2 TRBD1 TRBV5-1 CATETAGGTGYTF TGCGCCACCGAGACGGCAGGGGGTACTGGCTACACCTTC
. TRBJ2-3 TRBD2 TRBV2 CASSDPGETSGSTDTQYF TGTGCCAGCAGTGACCCCGGAGAGACTAGCGGGAGTACAGATACGCAGTATTTT
. TRBJ1-4 . TRBV10-1 CASSAGLGEKLFF TGCGCCAGCAGTGCGGGGTTAGGTGAAAAACTGTTTTTT
. TRBJ1-1 . TRBV29-1 CSVRRVNTEAFF TGCAGCGTGCGGAGGGTGAACACTGAAGCTTTCTTT
. TRBJ2-7 TRBD1 TRBV16 CASSQRTGEFYEQYF TGTGCCAGCAGCCAACGCACAGGGGAGTTCTACGAGCAGTACTTC
. TRBJ1-6 TRBD1 TRBV14 CASSQDETGYNSPLHF TGTGCCAGCAGCCAAGATGAGACAGGGTATAATTCACCCCTCCACTTT
. TRBJ1-2 . TRBV27 CASSLRTNYGYTF TGTGCCAGCAGTTTGCGGACTAACTATGGCTACACCTTC
. TRBJ2-2 TRBD2 TRBV7-6 CASSPGGGAVATGELFF TGTGCCAGCAGCCCCGGCGGGGGGGCCGTGGCCACCGGGGAGCTGTTTTTT
. TRBJ1-1 TRBD1 TRBV4-3 CASSQAQGANTEAFF TGCGCCAGCAGCCAGGCACAGGGGGCGAACACTGAAGCTTTCTTT
. TRBJ2-1 . TRBV2 CASSEGALGGNEQFF TGTGCCAGCAGTGAAGGGGCTTTAGGTGGGAATGAGCAGTTCTTC
. TRBJ1-6 TRBD1 TRBV4-3 CASSQDIGQGGSPLHF TGCGCCAGCAGCCAAGATATAGGACAGGGGGGTTCACCCCTCCACTTT
. TRBJ1-4 . TRBV6-5 CASSRRVQGGEKLFF TGTGCCAGCAGTCGCCGCGTTCAAGGAGGTGAAAAACTGTTTTTT
once TRBJ2-7 . TRBV13 CASSRTGFYEQYF TGTGCCAGCAGCAGAACAGGCTTCTACGAGCAGTACTTC
. TRBJ2-7 TRBD1 TRBV30 CAWSVGGPYEQYF TGTGCCTGGAGCGTAGGGGGCCCCTACGAGCAGTACTTC
. TRBJ1-2 TRBD1 TRBV7-2 CASSLVQGAGGYTF TGTGCCAGCAGCTTAGTCCAGGGGGCGGGTGGCTACACCTTC
. TRBJ1-2 . TRBV4-3 CASSQDLRGREGYTF TGCGCCAGCAGCCAAGATCTGCGGGGACGGGAAGGCTACACCTTC
. TRBJ2-2 TRBD1 TRBV19 CARQTGVYTGELFF TGTGCCAGGCAGACAGGGGTGTACACCGGGGAGCTGTTTTTT
. TRBJ1-1 TRBD1 TRBV5-1 CASSWRPTGEIMNTEAFF TGCGCCAGCAGCTGGAGACCGACAGGGGAGATCATGAACACTGAAGCTTTCTTT
. TRBJ2-2 TRBD1 TRBV7-6 CASSFRTGANTGELFF TGTGCCAGCAGCTTTCGGACAGGCGCGAACACCGGGGAGCTGTTTTTT
. TRBJ1-2 . TRBV12-3/TRBV12-4 CASSNSGLQGYTF TGTGCCAGCAGTAACTCGGGACTGCAAGGCTACACCTTC
. TRBJ2-3 TRBD1 TRBV19 CASSTPSDRGLIGDTQYF TGTGCCAGTAGTACCCCCAGTGACAGGGGGCTTATTGGAGATACGCAGTATTTT
. TRBJ2-7 . TRBV3-1/TRBV3-2 CASRRGAYEQYF TGTGCCAGCAGAAGGGGCGCCTACGAGCAGTACTTC
. TRBJ2-7 . TRBV15 CATSRDQTGTYEQYF TGTGCCACCAGCAGGGACCAGACGGGGACCTACGAGCAGTACTTC
. TRBJ2-1 TRBD1 TRBV6-5 CASSRDRGAYNEQFF TGTGCCAGCAGTCGCGACAGGGGGGCTTACAATGAGCAGTTCTTC
. TRBJ2-3 TRBD1 TRBV5-1 CASSVTGGADTQYF TGCGCCAGCAGCGTAACAGGGGGCGCAGATACGCAGTATTTT
. TRBJ1-3 TRBD1 TRBV4-1 CASSQAGQGGNTIYF TGCGCCAGCAGCCAAGCAGGACAGGGTGGAAACACCATATATTTT
. TRBJ1-6 . TRBV28 CASSLSQSITLHF TGTGCCAGCAGTTTAAGCCAAAGCATCACCCTCCACTTT
once TRBJ2-3 . TRBV7-2 CASSHVSRDTQYF TGTGCCAGCAGCCATGTCTCGCGAGATACGCAGTATTTT
. TRBJ2-3 . TRBV7-9 CASSLSRGTSTDTQYF TGTGCCAGCAGCTTAAGCCGGGGAACTAGCACAGATACGCAGTATTTT
few TRBJ2-2 TRBD1 TRBV7-3 CASSSTGVKGGELFF TGTGCCAGCAGCTCCACAGGGGTTAAGGGCGGGGAGCTGTTTTTT
. TRBJ1-1 TRBD1 TRBV29-1 CSVNWGQRNTEAFF TGCAGCGTAAATTGGGGACAGAGGAACACTGAAGCTTTCTTT
. TRBJ2-4 . TRBV27 CASRPDSLAKNIQYF TGTGCCAGCAGACCGGACAGCCTAGCCAAAAACATTCAGTACTTC
. TRBJ1-1 TRBD1 TRBV9 CASSGSGGQGWTEAFF TGTGCCAGCAGCGGGTCGGGGGGACAGGGATGGACTGAAGCTTTCTTT
. TRBJ2-1 TRBD2 TRBV3-1/TRBV3-2 CASSQTSGGAGEQFF TGTGCCAGCAGCCAGACTAGCGGGGGGGCTGGGGAGCAGTTCTTC
. TRBJ2-5 . TRBV11-3 CASSSPPQYQETQYF TGTGCCAGCAGCTCCCCCCCACAGTACCAAGAGACCCAGTACTTC